Sequencing of this T cell receptor beta chain was carried out in a study of CXCR3-negative and CXCR3-positive naive CD8 T cells. The study, taken as a whole, reports: PBMCs showed partially decreased CXCR3 expression after cryopreservation, and most assays used fresh PBMCs. Because surface CD5 did not distinguish the naive subsets, TCR strength was inferred from TRB CDR3 properties. Both naive subsets showed comparably high diversity, and memory CD8+ cells showed much lower diversity. When CXCR3-positive naive cells were set against CXCR3-negative naive cells, the former had more hydrophobic TRB CDR3s.

Identification of naive CD8+ T cells rested on CD45RO-CCR7+CD27+CD95- status. As to this clonotype: Its specificity is not known.

This CDR3 has 13 amino acids. CDR1 and CDR2 from the germline V gene are MGHRA and YSYEKL. All TRB cDNA libraries came from 5' RACE performed with UMI labels. TCRdb re-analyzed the 5' RACE reads; it lists each CDR3 protein once, without DNA. This specimen shows 130,000 to 150,000 distinct CDR3 sequences; the ten leading clones hold about 0.28%. The chain carries TRBV4-1 and TRBJ1-1. The clonotype was recovered from a human donor in good health. Some clones in this sample may be carry-over from other donors' samples. Sample: naive CXCR3+ CD8+ T cells from blood. Subset given: CD45RO-CCR7+CD27+CD95- naive CD8+ T cells expressing CXCR3 (TNR3+). The CDR3: CASSQDVVPEAFF.